This T cell receptor (beta chain) originates from a study of neurological immune-mediated disorders. On this clonotype: Antigen unknown.

5'RACE employing 10-nucleotide random UMIs yielded the cDNA. TCRdb reanalysed the 5' RACE reads using MiXCR and keeps one entry per CDR3 protein. The top ten hold over 5% of the sample, which has around 50,000 distinct CDR3 sequences, more than 3.5% seen once. V was clipped by 2 bases and J by 4 bases, with 12 bases between them. This CDR3 comprises 14 residues. CDR1 and CDR2 from the germline V gene are SQVTM and ANQGSEA. Study-wide points: Any association between clinical or MRI features and the multiple sclerosis repertoire cluster was absent. Healthy controls had more TCR clonal expansion than multiple sclerosis, which showed the least, whereas HTLV-1-associated myelopathy showed the most.

The chain recombines TRBV29-1 with TRBJ1-3; the D gene is possibly TRBD1 (5 bases). The TCR originated in a man aged 55 to 70 with multiple sclerosis. The sample consisted of PBMCs. The DNA for the CDR3 is TGCAGCGTTGAAAAGACAGTTCGCGGAAACACCATATATTTT. Encoded protein: CSVEKTVRGNTIYF.